Given below is one TCR beta chain in context. Its antigen is still unknown. Investigators prepared the TCR beta libraries by applying iRepertoire HTBI primers and Arm-PCR of CDR3 regions. TCRdb independently ran MiXCR on the multiplex PCR reads; one entry per CDR3 protein. The data hold 420,000 or so distinct CDR3 sequences, with over 15% observed a single time. Time point defined: newly diagnosed GD, antithyroid drugs for less than 3 months. The TCR library was prepared using RNA isolated from PBMCs. There are 14 residues in the CDR3. Germline V gene sequence: CDR1 LGHDT, CDR2 YNNKEL (reference sequence). V dropped 3 bases and J dropped 6 bases, with 12 bases sitting between them. This entry is derived from a study of regulatory T cells in long-lasting Graves disease. Study-level points and caveats: Preferential use of TRBV28, TRBJ1-2 and TRBJ2-5 was seen in persistent disease.

These data also featured in a second study, about T cells in Graves' hyperthyroidism and ophthalmopathy.

The sequence derives from a woman younger than 35 with Graves disease. This material consisted of peripheral blood mononuclear cells (PBMCs), taken at new diagnosis, from a patient treated with antithyroid drugs. The rearrangement uses TRBV3-1 and TRBJ2-1, with D perhaps TRBD1 (5 bases). The CDR3 region has the DNA TGTGCCAGCAGCCATTTCGAACAGGCCAATGAGCAGTTCTTC. It specifies CASSHFEQANEQFF.